This entry is about one T cell receptor beta chain. Trimming at V came to 4 bases and at J to 4 bases, leaving 17 bases not matched to a gene. CDR3 length: 18 residues. CDR1 is MGHRA and CDR2 is YSYEKL in the germline V gene. This entry is derived from a study of blood T cell repertoires in COVID-19. Study-level background: From the United States, Italy and Spain came samples of acute and convalescent COVID-19.

Assay used: immunoSEQ multiplex PCR; TCRdb lists only in-frame clones, some missing. This sample has approximately 280,000 clones, with about nine tenths found just once. For recovered donors of Cohort 3, there were two negative PCRs, clearance, or symptom resolution. The sequencing input was PBMCs or T cells enriched from blood (not recorded which). This chain links TRBV4-1 with TRBJ2-3; 7 nucleotides agree with TRBD2. The receptor was derived from a woman aged 60-75 years who had recovered from COVID-19. The CDR3 loop reads CASSPLGRRTRDADTQYF. For the CDR3, the DNA is TGCGCCAGCAGCCCACTAGGCCGTAGGACTAGGGATGCAGATACGCAGTATTTT.